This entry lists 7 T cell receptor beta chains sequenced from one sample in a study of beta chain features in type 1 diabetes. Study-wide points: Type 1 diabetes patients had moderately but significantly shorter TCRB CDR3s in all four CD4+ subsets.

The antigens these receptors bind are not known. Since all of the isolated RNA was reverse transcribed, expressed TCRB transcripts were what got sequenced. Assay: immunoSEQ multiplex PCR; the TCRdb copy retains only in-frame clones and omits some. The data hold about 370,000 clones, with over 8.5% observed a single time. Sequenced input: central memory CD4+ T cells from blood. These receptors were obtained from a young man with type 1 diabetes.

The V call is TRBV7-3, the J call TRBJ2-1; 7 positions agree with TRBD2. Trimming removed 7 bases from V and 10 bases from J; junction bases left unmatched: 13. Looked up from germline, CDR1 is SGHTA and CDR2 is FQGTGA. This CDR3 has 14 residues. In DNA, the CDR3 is TGTGCCAGCACCACACCGGGACTACCGAAGGAGCAGTTCTTC. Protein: CASTTPGLPKEQFF.

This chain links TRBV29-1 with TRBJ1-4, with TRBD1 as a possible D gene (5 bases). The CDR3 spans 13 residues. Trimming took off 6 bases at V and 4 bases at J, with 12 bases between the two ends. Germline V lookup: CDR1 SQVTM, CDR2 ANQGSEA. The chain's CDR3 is CSVAGAYNEKLFF. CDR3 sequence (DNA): TGCAGCGTCGCCGGGGCTTATAATGAAAAACTGTTTTTT.

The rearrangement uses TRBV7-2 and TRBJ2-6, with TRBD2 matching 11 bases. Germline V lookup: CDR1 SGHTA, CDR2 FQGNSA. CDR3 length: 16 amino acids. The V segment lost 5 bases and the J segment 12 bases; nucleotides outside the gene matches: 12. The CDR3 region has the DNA TGTGCCAGCAGCGTCTATGCCGGGACTAGCGGTGGCGTCCTGACTTTC. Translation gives CASSVYAGTSGGVLTF.

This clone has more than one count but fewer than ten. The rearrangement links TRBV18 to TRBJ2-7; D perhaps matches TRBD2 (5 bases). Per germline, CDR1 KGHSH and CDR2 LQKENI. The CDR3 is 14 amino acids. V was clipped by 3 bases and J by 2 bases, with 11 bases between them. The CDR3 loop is CASSPRGAAYEQYF. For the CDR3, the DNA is TGTGCCAGCTCACCTCGGGGAGCCGCCTACGAGCAGTACTTC.

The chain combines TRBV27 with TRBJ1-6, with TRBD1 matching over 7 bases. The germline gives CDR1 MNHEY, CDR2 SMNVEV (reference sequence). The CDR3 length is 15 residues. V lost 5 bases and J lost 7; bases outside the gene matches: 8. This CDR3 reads CASSPFDRENSPLHF. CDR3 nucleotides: TGTGCCAGCAGTCCCTTCGACAGGGAAAATTCACCCCTCCACTTT.

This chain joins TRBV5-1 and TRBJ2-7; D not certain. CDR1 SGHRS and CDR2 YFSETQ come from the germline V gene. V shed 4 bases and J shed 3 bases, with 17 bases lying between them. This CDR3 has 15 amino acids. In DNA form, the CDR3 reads TGCGCCAGCAGCCTCGGCAAGGAAATTATCTACGAGCAGTACTTC. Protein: CASSLGKEIIYEQYF.

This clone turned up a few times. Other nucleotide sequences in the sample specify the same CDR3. The CDR3 nucleotides are TGTGCCAGCAGGGGACAGGGTAATGAGCAGTTCTTC. It codes for CASRGQGNEQFF. The chain links TRBV7-9 to TRBJ2-1, with TRBD1 identical over 9 bases. V shed 6 bases, J shed 7 bases, and the junction held 1 base outside the gene matches. The CDR3 is made up of 12 amino acids. Germline CDR1 reads SEHNR; CDR2 reads FQNEAQ (reference sequence).